These 3 T cell receptor beta chains originate from one sample sequenced in a study of control samples from healthy donors and cancer patients. TCRdb keeps only in-frame clones here, not all; method: immunoSEQ multiplex PCR. This table has roughly 400,000 clones, 90% appearing once. The specimen was PBMCs. These receptor sequences come from a man aged 40-49 years with head and neck cancer.

The chain uses TRBV19 and TRBJ2-5; TRBD1 matches at 7 bases. The CDR3 is 14 amino acids. Germline trimming cut 5 bases from V and 4 bases from J; bases unmatched to any gene: 7. From germline, CDR1 is LNHDA and CDR2 SQIVND (reference sequence). CDR3 nucleotide sequence: TGTGCCAGTAGTCTCCGACAGGGAGCAGAGACCCAGTACTTC. Translating gives CASSLRQGAETQYF. The full variable domain, rest sourced from reference TRBV19 and TRBJ2-5, is DGGITQSPKYLFRKEGQNVTLSCEQNLNHDAMYWYRQDPGQGLRLIYYSQIVNDFQKGDIAEGYSVSREKKESFPLTVTSAQKNPTAFYLCASSLRQGAETQYFGPGTRLLVL.

V and J are TRBV7-9 and TRBJ2-7, with D possibly being TRBD1 (5 bases). This CDR3 has 12 amino acids. Germline V gene lookup returns CDR1 SEHNR and CDR2 FQNEAQ (reference sequence). The ends were cut back, 5 bases at V and 5 bases at J, with 10 bases in the middle. CDR3 residues: CASSSRAHEQYF. The CDR3 DNA reads TGTGCCAGCAGCAGCAGGGCCCACGAGCAGTACTTC.

The chain uses TRBV9 and TRBJ2-2; the D is unclear. Deletions cut 0 bases from V and 6 bases from J, with 9 bases between. The CDR3 consists of 14 residues. CDR1 and CDR2 (germline): SGDLS, YYNGEE. CDR3: CASSVVWGAGELFF. In DNA form, the CDR3 reads TGTGCCAGCAGCGTAGTCTGGGGTGCCGGGGAGCTGTTTTTT.